This TCR beta chain is drawn from a study of CD8+CD57+ T cells in acquired aplastic anemia. Whole-study context: Yields of DNA that came from sorted CD4+ and CD8+ cells averaged roughly 3 ug.

Trimming took 4 bases from V and 6 from J; bases not matched to a gene: 5. Germline V gene sequence: CDR1 SQVTM, CDR2 ANQGSEA. This CDR3 has 13 amino acids. Researchers used genomic DNA as the template to profile TCR beta VDJ and CDR3. TCRdb re-derived calls from the reads in MiXCR, one entry per CDR3 protein. The data hold around 230,000 distinct CDR3 sequences, with around 60% observed a single time. What was sequenced was sorted CD4+, CD8+, or CD8+CD57+ T cells (not recorded which) from PBMCs. The genes are TRBV29-1 and TRBJ1-2; 10 bases match TRBD1. The source of this sequence is a human donor in good health. CDR3 sequence (DNA): TGCAGCGTTGGCTGGGACAGGGGTGATGGCTACACCTTC. Translating it yields CSVGWDRGDGYTF.